The T cell receptor (beta chain) under discussion was sequenced for a study of T-cell memory formation after mild COVID-19. V lost 6 bases, J lost 14 bases, and 27 bases lay in between. The CDR3 extends over 15 amino acids. Germline CDR1 MNHEY, CDR2 SMNVEV (reference sequence). 5'RACE with constant-segment primers yielded barcoded, UMI-tagged TCR alpha and TCR beta cDNA libraries. Via MiXCR, TCRdb re-called the 5' RACE reads, giving one row per CDR3 protein. This table holds a few hundred thousand distinct CDR3 sequences, approximately 15% found once. Study outcomes and limitations: Later expanders leaned toward CD4+, whereas clones contracting from day 15 to 85 were balanced CD4/CD8.

Note on this clonotype: The antigen is unknown.

The TCR originated in a man in his late teens or twenties who had mild COVID-19 (a few samples of this study predate the infection). Cell type and time point are not known. Sequencing was done on a sample of PBMCs or a T cell subset sorted from them (not recorded which). V gene TRBV27 combines with J gene TRBJ2-3; tentatively, D is TRBD1 (6 bases). Written as DNA, the CDR3 is TGTGCCAGCAGATCGTTACAGGGTCTGCTGGGTATGTTGTATTTT. Protein product: CASRSLQGLLGMLYF.